This TCR beta chain was obtained from a study of T cells in Graves' hyperthyroidism and ophthalmopathy. TCR beta CDR3 sequences were amplified from RNA transcripts. The HTBI primer set served for first-round RT-PCR of the TCR CDR3. TCRdb re-called the multiplex PCR reads through MiXCR, storing one row per CDR3 protein. The table records around 540,000 distinct CDR3 sequences, around 16% of them present only once. The origin of this receptor is a woman aged 25 to 39 with Graves' ophthalmopathy. Material: blood.

Here the CDR3 reads CASSQGGSLSDTQYF. The DNA for the CDR3 is TGTGCCAGCAGCCAAGGCGGGAGCCTCTCAGATACGCAGTATTTT. The chain has TRBV4-2 and TRBJ2-3; 7 bases fit TRBD2. Per the germline V gene, CDR1 is LGHNA and CDR2 is YNFKEQ. Losses at the gene ends were 1 base for V and 4 bases for J; bases not matched to a gene: 5. The CDR3 loop spans 15 amino acids.